This record covers a single T cell receptor (beta chain). No antigen is known for it. This sample was taken from a study of T cells in localized non-small cell lung cancer. General study results and limits: Sequencing was limited to one tumor region, leaving the possibility of heterogeneity open.

Assay: immunoSEQ multiplex PCR; the TCRdb copy retains only in-frame clones and omits some. The sample consists of around 55,000 clones, about 87% of them appearing once. V gave up 5 bases and J gave up 5 bases, with 18 bases separating them. Germline loops: CDR1 SEHNR, CDR2 FQNEAQ (reference sequence). This CDR3 has 15 amino acids. The sequenced sample was PBMCs, obtained before any cancer treatment. The chain employs TRBV7-9 and TRBJ2-5, with D possibly matching TRBD1 (6 bases). The source is a female donor with stage II lung adenocarcinoma. The CDR3 nucleotides are TGTGCCAGCAGCCCGCCGGTCCGAGGGGGTGAGACCCAGTACTTC. Residues: CASSPPVRGGETQYF.